This TCR beta chain stems from a study of blood T cell repertoires in COVID-19 (dated by TCRdb to about 2020). As for the study more broadly: The collaborator samples originated in the United States, Italy and Spain and spanned the acute and convalescent phases of COVID-19. The prospective study material was composed of cDNA or gDNA derived from T cells, B-cell-depleted T cells, or PBMCs. Deeply sampled blood TCRbeta repertoires from subjects exposed to, actively infected with, or recovered from COVID-19 were included in the dataset. A freely available public database, intended as a resource for researchers studying the immune response to SARS-CoV-2, is where the repertoires were released. The samples were drawn from the first 160 participants of the ongoing ImmuneRACE study and from 1,200 or so subjects provided by 6 global collaborators. Nearly every sample came with metadata listing a de-identified subject ID, COVID-19 status, age in years and sex. Where available, HLA class I and class II types were taken from metadata supplied by the sample provider and were not determined by assay-based typing.

Overall results and qualifications from the work: Clinical and demographic metadata were provided uncurated, with the amount varying by source and participant.

Enrolling through a virtual design, the prospective study's participants ranged in age from roughly 18 to 90 years and lived across 20 to 25 United States geographic areas. To assign participants to cohorts, the prospective study relied on clinical history that participants themselves reported in a screening survey and a study questionnaire. Exposed participants were defined as having been in contact with someone with a PCR-confirmed or clinician-diagnosed COVID-19 case within 2 weeks of study entry. In the prospective study, whole blood, serum and a nasopharyngeal or oropharyngeal swab were collected from each participant by mobile phlebotomists. Prospective study participants could optionally give additional blood draws and questionnaires over a roughly two-month period. Before DNA extraction, prospective study blood samples were shipped either frozen or at room temperature. This clone was counted once. Its antigen has not been determined. No much larger clone exists at a distance of one base, and base qualities are not known.

TCRbeta CDR3 regions were amplified from genomic DNA by means of the immunoSEQ Assay, a bias-controlled multiplex PCR. In the source study's methods: The number of nucleated cells in each sample was estimated by amplification of reference gene primers within the assay. Sequence reads were collapsed and filtered to measure the absolute abundance of every unique TCRbeta CDR3 rearrangement. For each sample, productive Simpson clonality was calculated as the square root of Simpson's diversity index across productive rearrangements. TCRdb provides this immuneACCESS table in a form limited to in-frame rearrangements. Some clones are lacking; in checked studies, under half of them reflect an unresolved V gene, and why the rest are absent is not known. Clonal size and the V and J genes are those of that table, whereas D and trimming came from the DNA. The sample table shows about 300,000 clones, and around 92% are seen once. The ten largest account for roughly 2.9% of the sample.

Including the terminal cysteine and phenylalanine, the CDR3 comprises 13 residues. The sequence is cut down to CDR3 DNA, 39 bases in frame from base 1. CDR1 and CDR2 are read off the germline V gene (reference sequence) as SEHNR and FQNEAQ. Unmatched junction bases come to 2, with V trimmed by 5 bases and J by 4 bases. The specimen was PBMCs or T cells enriched from blood (not recorded which). The receptor was derived from a woman aged 45 to 65 who had been exposed to COVID-19. Recombination linked TRBV7-9 to TRBJ2-1, and 7 junction bases match TRBD2. The CDR3 region: CASSPAGYNEQFF. The DNA reads TGTGCCAGCAGCCCAGCGGGGTACAATGAGCAGTTCTTC.